The 27 T cell receptor beta chains given below trace back to one sample, sequenced in a study of cytomegalovirus exposure and HLA in healthy donors. Assay used: immunoSEQ multiplex PCR; TCRdb lists only in-frame clones, some missing. The table has tens of thousands of clones, around 90% seen once. Sequenced input: PBMCs. These receptors were obtained from a woman under 30 in good health and CMV-seropositive.

V gene TRBV7-2 combines with J gene TRBJ1-1, with D perhaps matching TRBD1 (5 bases). The length of the CDR3 is 13 residues. With 4 bases removed from V and 5 bases from J, the gap between germline ends came to 11 bases. Per germline, CDR1 SGHTA and CDR2 FQGNSA. CDR3 loop: CASSSQGQTEAFF. DNA for the CDR3: TGTGCCAGCAGCTCGCAGGGTCAGACTGAAGCTTTCTTT.

The chain joins TRBV30 to TRBJ2-5; 7 bases agree with TRBD2. This CDR3 comprises 15 residues. The J segment lost 5 bases and the V segment lost 1 base, leaving 10 bases of the junction unmatched. Germline V gene sequence: CDR1 GTSNPN, CDR2 SVGIG (reference sequence). CDR3 coding DNA: TGTGCCTGGAGTGCCCTACGCGGGGGAGACGAGACCCAGTACTTC. Amino acids: CAWSALRGGDETQYF.

The gene calls are TRBV7-9 and TRBJ2-5, with 9 bases aligning to TRBD1. With V trimmed by 5 bases and J by 1 base, 5 bases remained unmatched. This CDR3 has 15 residues. Germline V gene sequence: CDR1 SEHNR, CDR2 FQNEAQ (reference sequence). CDR3 protein: CASSGGQGSQETQYF. As DNA, the CDR3 is TGTGCCAGCAGCGGGGGACAGGGTTCCCAAGAGACCCAGTACTTC.

J is TRBJ2-1 and V is TRBV7-5; the table's D call of TRBD1 was not tested on the DNA. TRBV7-5 is a documented pseudogene. CDR3 length: 14 residues. The CDR3 sequence: CARSTSGQVVEQFF. CDR3 sequence (DNA): TGTGCCAGAAGCACCTCGGGACAAGTAGTTGAGCAGTTCTTC.

The chain uses TRBV5-6 and TRBJ2-7; D is unclear. This CDR3 is built from 14 residues. V lost 0 bases and J 0 bases, leaving 7 bases between the germline ends. From germline, CDR1 is SGHDT and CDR2 YYEEEE. The CDR3 DNA reads as TGTGCCAGCAGCTTGGCCGGTTCCTCCTACGAGCAGTACTTC. The encoded protein is CASSLAGSSYEQYF. Drawing the rest from reference TRBV5-6 and TRBJ2-7, the complete variable domain is DAGVTQSPTHLIKTRGQQVTLRCSPKSGHDTVSWYQQALGQGPQFIFQYYEEEERQRGNFPDRFSGHQFPNYSSELNVNALLLGDSALYLCASSLAGSSYEQYFGPGTRLTVT.

This chain joins TRBV4-2 and TRBJ2-3; no clear D. The CDR3 totals 18 residues. V was clipped by 0 bases and J by 1 base, with 17 bases between them. CDR1 and CDR2 (germline): LGHNA, YNFKEQ. CDR3 DNA sequence: TGTGCCAGCAGCCAAGAACTCCCATCCATATATCGCACAGATACGCAGTATTTT. It translates to CASSQELPSIYRTDTQYF.

The chain recombines TRBV29-1 with TRBJ1-1; 8 nucleotides match TRBD1. From germline, CDR1 is SQVTM and CDR2 ANQGSEA. With V trimmed by 4 bases and J by 5 bases, 6 bases remained unmatched. This CDR3 spans 13 amino acids. The CDR3 reads CSVARGRRTEAFF. The CDR3 DNA sequence: TGCAGCGTTGCCAGGGGGCGAAGAACTGAAGCTTTCTTT.

The rearrangement uses TRBV2 and TRBJ2-5; D is undetermined. CDR1 and CDR2 from the germline V gene are SNHLY and FYNNEI. The V end was cut by 7 bases, the J end by 2 bases, with 11 bases between. The length of the CDR3 is 13 residues. CDR3 bases: TGTGCCAGCAAGAGGCGAGTGCAAGAGACCCAGTACTTC. Its translation: CASKRRVQETQYF. Complete variable domain (other parts from reference TRBV2 and TRBJ2-5): EPEVTQTPSHQVTQMGQEVILRCVPISNHLYFYWYRQILGQKVEFLVSFYNNEISEKSEIFDDQFSVERPDGSNFTLKIRSTKLEDSAMYFCASKRRVQETQYFGPGTRLLVL.

This chain links TRBV2 with TRBJ2-5; TRBD2 matches 9 bases. Trimming took 8 bases from V and 0 from J; bases not matched to a gene: 10. Per germline, CDR1 SNHLY and CDR2 FYNNEI. CDR3 length equals 16 residues. The CDR3 DNA reads TGTGCCAGCCGAATAGATAGCGGGAGAAACCAAGAGACCCAGTACTTC. This codes for CASRIDSGRNQETQYF.

This clone was seen repeatedly, ten times or more. The V and J genes are TRBV6-4 and TRBJ2-1; 9 nucleotides agree with TRBD2. The CDR3 covers 16 residues. After removal of 2 bases from V and 9 bases from J, the junction contained 11 bases not matched to a gene. Germline lookup yields CDR1 MRHNA and CDR2 SNTAGT. The DNA for the CDR3 is TGTGCCAGCAGTGACAAAGGCGGGGGGGCAGTAGGTGAGCAGTTCTTC. Its protein is CASSDKGGGAVGEQFF.

The chain links TRBV19 to TRBJ1-2; no clear D. The CDR3 has 16 amino acids. CDR1 is LNHDA and CDR2 is SQIVND in the germline V gene (reference sequence). V shed 3 bases and J shed 2 bases, with 16 bases lying between them. The CDR3 region is CASSIWSRERNYGYTF. CDR3 coding DNA: TGTGCCAGTAGTATCTGGTCCCGGGAAAGAAACTATGGCTACACCTTC.

This chain links TRBV5-6 with TRBJ1-2, with D unclear. This CDR3 comprises 13 residues. The germline CDR1 and CDR2 sequences are SGHDT and YYEEEE. The ends were cut back, 4 bases at V and 5 bases at J, with 12 bases in the middle. The CDR3 loop is CASSVNAGYGYTF. DNA for the CDR3: TGTGCCAGCAGCGTCAATGCGGGATATGGCTACACCTTC.

The chain has TRBV11-1 and TRBJ2-1; 10 positions match TRBD1. J lost 0 bases, V lost 4 bases, and 3 bases had no gene match. The germline V gene has CDR1 SGHAT and CDR2 FQDESV (reference sequence). This CDR3 has 16 residues. In DNA, the CDR3 is TGTGCCAGCAGCTCCAGGGACAGGGGCTCCTACAATGAGCAGTTCTTC. Protein sequence: CASSSRDRGSYNEQFF. The whole variable domain, filled in from reference TRBV11-1 and TRBJ2-1, reads EAEVAQSPRYKITEKSQAVAFWCDPISGHATLYWYRQILGQGPELLVQFQDESVVDDSQLPKDRFSAERLKGVDSTLKIQPAELGDSAMYLCASSSRDRGSYNEQFFGPGTRLTVL.

This chain joins TRBV7-9 and TRBJ2-1; 10 positions agree with TRBD2. CDR1 is SEHNR and CDR2 is FQNEAQ in the germline V gene (reference sequence). V lost 7 bases, J lost 2 bases, and 5 bases stayed unmatched. The CDR3 has 15 amino acids. In DNA, the CDR3 is TGTGCCAGCAAAAAGCGGGGGGGCCCCTACAATGAGCAGTTCTTC. This gives the protein CASKKRGGPYNEQFF.

The V call is TRBV18, the J call TRBJ1-4; perhaps TRBD1 as D (5 bases). Between the trimmed V and J ends, which lost 3 bases and 8 bases, there was a span of 19 bases. This CDR3 spans 16 amino acids. In germline, CDR1 is KGHSH, CDR2 LQKENI. The CDR3, as DNA: TGTGCCAGCTCACCTACCGGTGGGGGGTCCGACGAAAAACTGTTTTTT. It encodes CASSPTGGGSDEKLFF.

The genes are TRBV19 and TRBJ2-3, with unresolved D. Trimming left V 0 bases short and J 6 bases short, with 7 bases between. In germline, CDR1 is LNHDA, CDR2 SQIVND (reference sequence). The CDR3 covers 13 residues. The CDR3 is CASSIDRRDTQYF. CDR3 nucleotide sequence: TGTGCCAGTAGTATAGACCGTCGGGATACGCAGTATTTT. Based on the CDR3 plus reference TRBV19 and TRBJ2-3, the full variable domain is DGGITQSPKYLFRKEGQNVTLSCEQNLNHDAMYWYRQDPGQGLRLIYYSQIVNDFQKGDIAEGYSVSREKKESFPLTVTSAQKNPTAFYLCASSIDRRDTQYFGPGTRLTVL.

The V gene is TRBV6-5, the J gene TRBJ1-2; D is unresolved. The CDR3 spans 14 residues. CDR1 and CDR2 (germline): MNHEY, SVGAGI. V was trimmed by 7 bases and J by 4 bases, leaving 16 bases between them. The CDR3 sequence: CASTSTNGRYGYTF. Written as DNA, the CDR3 is TGTGCCAGCACCTCAACGAATGGGCGCTATGGCTACACCTTC.

The V gene is TRBV25-1, the J gene TRBJ1-2; possibly TRBD1 for D (5 bases). V was shortened by 0 bases and J by 3 bases, with 11 bases between the two germline ends. CDR3 length: 15 amino acids. In germline, CDR1 is MGHDK, CDR2 SYGVNS. The CDR3 spells CASSEYRQGYYGYTF. CDR3 in DNA: TGTGCCAGCAGTGAATATCGCCAGGGATACTATGGCTACACCTTC.

This clone has only one observation. This sequence joins TRBV15 and TRBJ2-7; tentative D call: TRBD1 (5 bases). The CDR3 spans 15 residues. Germline CDR1 reads LNHNV; CDR2 reads YYDKDF (reference sequence). V shed 0 bases and J shed 6 bases, with 15 bases lying between them. The CDR3 loop reads CATSRDSGSPREQYF. For the CDR3, the DNA is TGTGCCACCAGCAGAGATTCAGGGTCCCCTCGCGAGCAGTACTTC.

The chain uses TRBV6-1 and TRBJ1-4, with D tentatively TRBD1 (6 bases). This CDR3 has 17 amino acids. Germline V lookup: CDR1 MNHNS, CDR2 SASEGT. V dropped 3 bases and J dropped 0 bases, with 14 bases sitting between them. The CDR3 protein is CASSDFLRGATNEKLFF. CDR3 sequence (DNA): TGTGCCAGCAGTGACTTTCTCAGGGGTGCAACTAATGAAAAACTGTTTTTT.

The J gene is TRBJ1-2, the V gene TRBV5-8; no definite D call. There are 13 residues in the CDR3. Trimming shortened V by 0 bases and J by 5 bases, and 8 bases separated the two germline ends. Germline assignment: CDR1 SGHTS and CDR2 YDEGEE. The CDR3 DNA sequence: TGTGCCAGCAGCTTGGAACATCTGTATGGCTACACCTTC. Translated, it gives CASSLEHLYGYTF.

CDR3 DNA: TGCGCCAGCAGCCAAACTAGCGGGGCATACAATGAGCAGTTCTTC. The encoded protein is CASSQTSGAYNEQFF. The V call is TRBV4-1, the J call TRBJ2-1; 10 positions agree with TRBD2. This CDR3 contains 15 residues. Germline V gene sequence: CDR1 MGHRA, CDR2 YSYEKL. Losses at the gene ends were 2 bases for V and 4 bases for J; bases not matched to a gene: 2.

The rearrangement joins TRBV7-9 to TRBJ2-1; the match to TRBD2 covers 12 bases. The CDR3 contains 18 residues. J gave up 8 bases and V 4 bases, and 15 bases lay outside the gene matches. The germline V gene encodes CDR1 SEHNR and CDR2 FQNEAQ (reference sequence). The CDR3 DNA follows: TGTGCCAGCAGCTCCCCGTGGATACTAGCGGGAGGAGGATATGAGCAGTTCTTC. This translates into CASSSPWILAGGGYEQFF.

For the CDR3, the DNA is TGTGCCATCAGTGAGCTGGGAGACAACGAGCAGTACTTC. Its translation: CAISELGDNEQYF. This chain connects TRBV10-3 to TRBJ2-7; tentatively, D is TRBD2 (5 bases). The CDR3 is 13 residues long. Germline CDR1 and CDR2: ENHRY and SYGVKD. The V end lost 2 bases, the J end lost 5 bases, and 10 bases lay between the germline ends.

The chain combines TRBV25-1 with TRBJ2-7, with 10 bases matching TRBD1. V shed 8 bases, J shed 6 bases, and the junction held 7 bases outside the gene matches. Germline V gene lookup returns CDR1 MGHDK and CDR2 SYGVNS. This CDR3 comprises 13 residues. The CDR3 DNA sequence: TGTGCCAGCGCGGGACAGGGGAAGGGCGAGCAGTACTTC. Translated, it gives CASAGQGKGEQYF.

The CDR3 sequence is CASSLRSSGTVTDTQYF. The CDR3 DNA reads TGTGCCAGCAGCTTGAGAAGTAGCGGGACAGTTACAGATACGCAGTATTTT. The rearrangement uses TRBV7-9 and TRBJ2-3, with D perhaps matching TRBD2 (8 bases). The V gene's germline CDR1 is SEHNR and CDR2 FQNEAQ (reference sequence). The CDR3 is 17 residues long. V was shortened by 3 bases and J by 3 bases, with 19 bases between the two germline ends. Full variable domain (outside the CDR3, taken from reference TRBV7-9 and TRBJ2-3): DTGVSQNPRHKITKRGQNVTFRCDPISEHNRLYWYRQTLGQGPEFLTYFQNEAQLEKSRLLSDRFSAERPKGSFSTLEIQRTEQGDSAMYLCASSLRSSGTVTDTQYFGPGTRLTVL.

This clone was detected once. The V call is TRBV11-2, the J call TRBJ2-1; D possibly corresponds to TRBD2 (6 bases). The V gene lost 1 base and the J gene lost 2 bases, with 6 bases spanning the gap. The CDR3 length is 14 residues. CDR1 and CDR2 (germline): SGHAT, FQNNGV. CDR3 in amino acids: CASSLGGTYNEQFF. CDR3 nucleotide sequence: TGTGCCAGCAGCTTAGGCGGGACCTACAATGAGCAGTTCTTC.